Presented here are 21 T cell receptor beta chains from one specimen sequenced in a study of shared clonotypes between healthy human individuals. Sequencing used immunoSEQ multiplex PCR; TCRdb keeps in-frame clones, though not all of them. The data show roughly 2.5 million clones, with approximately 90% seen just once and more than 0.12% held by the top ten. Sequencing was carried out using naive CD4+ T cells sorted from blood. Subset meaning: CD45RA+ positively selected. The receptors come from a man aged 18 to 35 in good health.

V is TRBV5-6 and J is TRBJ1-3; the D is unclear. Germline CDR1 is SGHDT and CDR2 is YYEEEE. The CDR3 has 14 amino acids. Trimming left V 4 bases short and J 3 bases short, with 11 bases between. CDR3 nucleotides: TGTGCCAGCAGCCTAGGCTTGAATGGAAACACCATATATTTT. Translation gives CASSLGLNGNTIYF.

The CDR3 region has the DNA TGCAGCGTTTTTGACAGTAACCGCCCCTACGAGCAGTACTTC. Amino acid sequence: CSVFDSNRPYEQYF. The chain links TRBV29-1 to TRBJ2-7; D possibly corresponds to TRBD1 (5 bases). The CDR3 sequence is 14 residues long. Germline assignment: CDR1 SQVTM and CDR2 ANQGSEA. The germline V and J ends were trimmed by 5 bases and 2 bases, with 16 bases remaining between them.

This clone was recorded only once. V is TRBV25-1 and J is TRBJ2-5, with D possibly being TRBD2 (6 bases). The CDR3 consists of 12 residues. CDR1 is MGHDK and CDR2 is SYGVNS in the germline V gene. V shed 4 bases and J shed 11 bases, with 14 bases lying between them. CDR3 nucleotide sequence: TGTGCCAGCAGTGTCGCTGTCGGAGGGCAGTACTTC. It codes for CASSVAVGGQYF.

This chain joins TRBV28 and TRBJ1-4, with a weak D call TRBD1 (5 bases). The germline V gene has CDR1 MDHEN and CDR2 SYDVKM. With 1 base removed from V and 7 bases from J, the gap between germline ends came to 13 bases. This CDR3 spans 15 amino acids. The CDR3 loop reads CASSLYQGASEKLFF. Here the CDR3 DNA reads TGTGCCAGCAGTTTATATCAGGGTGCGAGTGAAAAACTGTTTTTT.

This chain connects TRBV6-5 to TRBJ2-7, with D tentatively TRBD1 (6 bases). Trimming cost V 5 bases and J 7 bases, with 15 bases left between them. CDR1 and CDR2 (germline): MNHEY, SVGAGI. The CDR3 has 13 residues. CDR3 DNA: TGTGCCAGCAGTGACAGCCTAGGGGGAGAGCAGTACTTC. Translating it yields CASSDSLGGEQYF.

The chain employs TRBV19 and TRBJ1-5; 7 bases are a match to TRBD1. This CDR3 has 17 amino acids. Trimming cost V 5 bases and J 0 bases; bases outside gene matches: 10. CDR1 is LNHDA and CDR2 is SQIVND in the germline V gene (reference sequence). The CDR3 loop is CASSGRGTLYSNQPQHF. The DNA for the CDR3 is TGTGCCAGTAGTGGCAGGGGGACCCTCTATAGCAATCAGCCCCAGCATTTT.

Details on this clone: The same CDR3 also results from other DNA sequences found in this sample. The chain employs TRBV18 and TRBJ2-7, with D perhaps matching TRBD1 (5 bases). Looked up from germline, CDR1 is KGHSH and CDR2 is LQKENI. Trimming cost V 2 bases and J 6 bases, with 8 bases left between them. The CDR3 loop spans 12 amino acids. CDR3 residues: CASSPRGSEQYF. Written as DNA, the CDR3 is TGTGCCAGCTCACCAAGGGGTAGCGAGCAGTACTTC. The full variable domain, with the rest looked up from reference TRBV18 and TRBJ2-7, is NAGVMQNPRHLVRRRGQEARLRCSPMKGHSHVYWYRQLPEEGLKFMVYLQKENIIDESGMPKERFSAEFPKEGPSILRIQQVVRGDSAAYFCASSPRGSEQYFGPGTRLTVT.

The V gene is TRBV6-7, the J gene TRBJ1-2; TRBD1 matches at 7 bases. TRBV6-7 is an ORF, and what it does is uncertain. V lost 6 bases and J lost 8; bases outside the gene matches: 15. CDR3 length equals 15 residues. The CDR3 sequence: CASRSTGVGRIGYTF. CDR3 nucleotides: TGTGCCAGCAGGAGCACAGGGGTCGGGCGAATAGGCTACACCTTC.

About this clone itself: The sample has other DNA sequences that encode this CDR3 too. This chain connects TRBV2 to TRBJ2-2, with TRBD1 identical over 7 bases. CDR1 SNHLY and CDR2 FYNNEI come from the germline V gene. This CDR3 has 14 amino acids. The junction had 1 base not matched to a gene; V was cut back by 6 bases and J by 0 bases. The CDR3 DNA is TGTGCCAGCAGGGGACAGACGAACACCGGGGAGCTGTTTTTT. Translation gives CASRGQTNTGELFF.

This clone has a single count. The same CDR3 also results from other DNA sequences found in this sample. The chain employs TRBV10-3 and TRBJ2-5; no reliable D call. This CDR3 is 13 amino acids long. Germline V gene sequence: CDR1 ENHRY, CDR2 SYGVKD. With 1 base removed from V and 0 bases from J, the gap between germline ends came to 3 bases. The CDR3 loop is CAISEWDQETQYF. CDR3 DNA sequence: TGTGCCATCAGTGAGTGGGACCAAGAGACCCAGTACTTC.

This sequence joins TRBV6-5 and TRBJ1-2; a weak D match, TRBD1 (6 bases). The CDR3 contains 13 residues. The V gene lost 4 bases and the J gene lost 8 bases, with 14 bases spanning the gap. Germline V gene sequence: CDR1 MNHEY, CDR2 SVGAGI. The CDR3, as DNA: TGTGCCAGCAGTTCCCTACGGGGGCTCGGCTACACCTTC. It encodes CASSSLRGLGYTF.

Details on this clone: Other DNA sequences within the sample encode an identical CDR3. The V and J genes are TRBV9 and TRBJ2-3, with 9 bases aligning to TRBD2. The CDR3 runs 16 residues. The ends lost 0 bases at V and 1 base at J; junction bases unmatched: 3. Germline V gene lookup returns CDR1 SGDLS and CDR2 YYNGEE. The CDR3 DNA follows: TGTGCCAGCAGCGTAGTAGGCGGGGGGGGCACAGATACGCAGTATTTT. Protein sequence: CASSVVGGGGTDTQYF.

The chain has TRBV29-1 and TRBJ1-1, with 10 bases that match TRBD1. V gave up 0 bases and J gave up 4 bases; unmatched junction bases: 5. The CDR3 has 15 amino acids. Germline values: CDR1 SQVTM, CDR2 ANQGSEA. The CDR3 nucleotides read TGCAGCGTTGAAGATCCGGGACAGGGGACCACTGAAGCTTTCTTT. Protein: CSVEDPGQGTTEAFF. The entire variable domain, with the rest obtained from reference TRBV29-1 and TRBJ1-1, is as follows: SAVISQKPSRDICQRGTSLTIQCQVDSQVTMMFWYRQQPGQSLTLIATANQGSEATYESGFVIDKFPISRPNLTFSTLTVSNMSPEDSSIYLCSVEDPGQGTTEAFFGQGTRLTVV.

The J gene is TRBJ1-2, the V gene TRBV30; tentative D call: TRBD1 (6 bases). CDR1 is GTSNPN, CDR2 SVGIG, per germline (reference sequence). V was trimmed by 3 bases and J by 2 bases, leaving 13 bases between them. CDR3 length: 14 amino acids. CDR3 residues: CAWSFPRGNYGYTF. The CDR3 DNA sequence: TGTGCCTGGAGCTTCCCCAGGGGAAACTATGGCTACACCTTC.

This clone was counted a single time. V usage is TRBV5-6 and J usage is TRBJ2-7; D gene unclear. Germline assignment: CDR1 SGHDT and CDR2 YYEEEE. This CDR3 region has 15 residues. Trimming left V 6 bases short and J 0 bases short, with 16 bases between. The CDR3, as DNA: TGTGCCAGCACTAAGACCGGGCCGAGCTCCTACGAGCAGTACTTC. Translating it yields CASTKTGPSSYEQYF.

Regarding this clone: The CDR3 does not end in the conserved phenylalanine or tryptophan, so this is likely a read error. The DNA is omitted, as the CDR3 cannot be located on it reliably, and the CDR3 follows TCRdb's listing. The chain links TRBV9 to TRBJ1-1. The CDR3 is 11 amino acids in total, end residues counted. Germline CDR1 SGDLS, CDR2 YYNGEE. CDR3 protein: CASSPRAGACL.

The chain uses TRBV5-4 and TRBJ2-3; 11 bases are shared with TRBD2. The CDR3 totals 16 residues. The V gene end was trimmed by 3 bases and the J gene end by 8 bases; junction bases not matched to a gene: 11. Germline values: CDR1 SGHNT, CDR2 YYREEE (reference sequence). The CDR3 coding sequence is TGTGCCAGCAGCTCGCTGACTAGCGGGATTATTAGTACGCAGTATTTT. Translating it yields CASSSLTSGIISTQYF.

Note on this clone: At the DNA level, this CDR3 is encoded by other sequences in the same sample as well. The gene calls are TRBV15 and TRBJ2-6; D ambiguous. With 3 bases removed from V and 2 bases from J, the gap between germline ends came to 8 bases. CDR3 length equals 15 residues. Germline values: CDR1 LNHNV, CDR2 YYDKDF (reference sequence). Written as DNA, the CDR3 is TGTGCCACCAGCAGCTATGGACCTGGGGCCAACGTCCTGACTTTC. It is translated as CATSSYGPGANVLTF.

V is TRBV10-3 and J is TRBJ2-7, with TRBD1 matching over 8 bases. Unmatched junction bases numbered 4, after V lost 7 bases and J lost 5 bases. The CDR3 is made up of 12 amino acids. Germline CDR1 ENHRY, CDR2 SYGVKD. CDR3 in DNA: TGTGCCATCACCGCAGGGGGCCACGAGCAGTACTTC. Residues: CAITAGGHEQYF.

For this clone: Other nucleotide sequences from this sample produce the same CDR3. This rearrangement joins TRBV18 to TRBJ1-5; no reliable D call. This CDR3 contains 15 residues. CDR1 is KGHSH and CDR2 is LQKENI in the germline V gene. Trimming pared 0 bases from V and 0 bases from J, leaving 6 bases between. The CDR3 here is CASSPPNRSNQPQHF. Written as DNA, the CDR3 is TGTGCCAGCTCACCACCGAATCGTAGCAATCAGCCCCAGCATTTT.

The rearrangement uses TRBV4-3 and TRBJ2-1; no firm D call. The germline V gene has CDR1 LGHNA and CDR2 YSLEER. V lost 0 bases, J lost 6 bases, and 9 bases lay in between. This CDR3 has 14 amino acids. For the CDR3, the DNA is TGCGCCAGCAGCCAAGATTGGACGAGCAATGAGCAGTTCTTC. It translates to CASSQDWTSNEQFF.